A single sample is the source of the 26 T cell receptor beta chains below, sequenced in a study of blood T cell repertoires in COVID-19. Measured with immunoSEQ multiplex PCR; TCRdb has only the in-frame clones, and not every one. The repertoire holds 60,000 to 90,000 clones, around 83% seen once, with roughly 9.7% in the top ten. Sequenced input: peripheral blood. Receptors were obtained from a man aged 55 to 70 with COVID-19, enrolled during active disease.

The rearrangement links TRBV5-4 to TRBJ2-1, with D uncertain. Germline-derived CDR1 and CDR2 are SGHNT and YYREEE (reference sequence). The V and J ends lost 1 base and 9 bases respectively, with 8 bases between them. The CDR3 consists of 12 residues. The CDR3 spells CASSLQVGEQFF. The CDR3 DNA sequence: TGTGCCAGCAGCTTGCAGGTTGGTGAGCAGTTCTTC. Using reference TRBV5-4 and TRBJ2-1 for the parts outside the CDR3, the full variable domain is ETGVTQSPTHLIKTRGQQVTLRCSSQSGHNTVSWYQQALGQGPQFIFQYYREEENGRGNFPPRFSGLQFPNYSSELNVNALELDDSALYLCASSLQVGEQFFGPGTRLTVL.

This clone was seen once. The rearrangement links TRBV19 to TRBJ1-4; TRBD1 agrees at 8 bases. This CDR3 comprises 13 residues. Trimming cost V 7 bases and J 7 bases; bases outside gene matches: 5. CDR1 is LNHDA, CDR2 SQIVND, per germline (reference sequence). CDR3 loop: CASTGGAGEKLFF. The CDR3 coding sequence is TGTGCCAGTACAGGGGGCGCGGGTGAAAAACTGTTTTTT.

The CDR3 bases are TGTGCCACGTTTTTGACCGGGACAGAGCAGTTCTTC. This gives the protein CATFLTGTEQFF. The chain links TRBV10-3 to TRBJ2-1; D may be TRBD1 (6 bases). V shed 10 bases and J shed 10 bases, with 17 bases lying between them. Germline loops: CDR1 ENHRY, CDR2 SYGVKD. There are 12 residues in the CDR3.

The chain combines TRBV6-5 with TRBJ1-5; D is perhaps TRBD1 (6 bases). CDR3 length: 15 residues. CDR1 and CDR2 from the germline V gene are MNHEY and SVGAGI. V was clipped by 4 bases and J by 2 bases, with 12 bases between them. CDR3: CASSSNRAGNQPQHF. In DNA, the CDR3 is TGTGCCAGCAGTTCGAACAGGGCGGGCAATCAGCCCCAGCATTTT.

V is TRBV19 and J is TRBJ2-1; D may be TRBD2 (6 bases). The V gene's germline CDR1 is LNHDA and CDR2 SQIVND (reference sequence). V dropped 6 bases and J dropped 9 bases, with 21 bases sitting between them. This CDR3 contains 15 residues. CDR3 nucleotides: TGTGCCAGTAGAGATACCGGGACTGGAATTGGTGAGCAGTTCTTC. It yields the protein CASRDTGTGIGEQFF.

This chain uses TRBV6-4 with TRBJ2-6; 10 bases align to TRBD2. With 4 bases clipped from V and 0 bases from J, the junction kept 6 bases outside the gene matches. The CDR3 extends over 18 amino acids. Per germline, CDR1 MRHNA and CDR2 SNTAGT. CDR3 protein: CASSALSGGGSGANVLTF. Written as DNA, the CDR3 is TGTGCCAGCAGTGCCCTCAGCGGGGGGGGCTCTGGGGCCAACGTCCTGACTTTC.

The genes are TRBV28 and TRBJ1-2; D remains ambiguous. The CDR3 spans 12 residues. Germline V gene data show CDR1 as MDHEN and CDR2 as SYDVKM. Trimming left V 8 bases short and J 1 base short, with 8 bases between. CDR3 residues: CASGLLNYGYTF. CDR3 sequence (DNA): TGTGCCAGCGGGCTGCTTAACTATGGCTACACCTTC.

The rearrangement uses TRBV28 and TRBJ2-5; D is ambiguous. In germline, CDR1 is MDHEN, CDR2 SYDVKM. The V end was cut by 4 bases, the J end by 2 bases, with 11 bases between. CDR3 length equals 14 residues. CDR3 DNA sequence: TGTGCCAGCAGTTCAGCGTGGCGTCAAGAGACCCAGTACTTC. Protein product: CASSSAWRQETQYF. Based on the CDR3 plus reference TRBV28 and TRBJ2-5, the full variable domain is DVKVTQSSRYLVKRTGEKVFLECVQDMDHENMFWYRQDPGLGLRLIYFSYDVKMKEKGDIPEGYSVSREKKERFSLILESASTNQTSMYLCASSSAWRQETQYFGPGTRLLVL.

The V gene is TRBV29-1, the J gene TRBJ2-1; no firm D call. CDR3 length equals 12 residues. V lost 3 bases and J 6 bases, leaving 9 bases between the germline ends. Germline V gene sequence: CDR1 SQVTM, CDR2 ANQGSEA. CDR3 in amino acids: CSVDFSLNEQFF. The CDR3 DNA reads as TGCAGCGTTGATTTCTCCCTCAATGAGCAGTTCTTC.

The chain joins TRBV6-2 or TRBV6-3 to TRBJ1-1; D ambiguous. The V gene lost 5 bases and the J gene lost 3 bases, with 7 bases spanning the gap. The CDR3 loop spans 12 amino acids. The germline V gene has CDR1 MNHEY and CDR2 SVGEGT. CDR3 nucleotide sequence: TGTGCCAGCAGTCCAAGCGACACTGAAGCTTTCTTT. Translating gives CASSPSDTEAFF.

The rearrangement joins TRBV6-4 to TRBJ1-5; no definite D call. The CDR3 has 13 residues. Germline values: CDR1 MRHNA, CDR2 SNTAGT. V gave up 8 bases and J gave up 9 bases, with 17 bases separating them. The CDR3 sequence: CASFVPMGGPQHF. The CDR3 DNA reads as TGTGCCAGCTTCGTCCCCATGGGAGGGCCCCAGCATTTT.

This clone occurred many times. J is TRBJ2-1 and V is TRBV9; 9 nucleotides line up with TRBD1. The CDR3 consists of 15 residues. V shed 2 bases and J 3 bases; nucleotides not matched to a gene: 3. In germline, CDR1 is SGDLS, CDR2 YYNGEE. The CDR3 coding sequence is TGTGCCAGCAGCGTTGGACAGGGGAACTACAATGAGCAGTTCTTC. It is translated as CASSVGQGNYNEQFF.

The rearrangement uses TRBV10-3 and TRBJ2-7; possibly TRBD1 for D (6 bases). Trimming took off 7 bases at V and 0 bases at J, with 13 bases between the two ends. The CDR3 spans 14 residues. CDR1 and CDR2 from the germline V gene are ENHRY and SYGVKD. CDR3 loop: CAITRQDLSYEQYF. CDR3 nucleotide sequence: TGTGCCATCACACGACAGGACCTCTCCTACGAGCAGTACTTC.

V usage is TRBV6-5 and J usage is TRBJ1-2; 11 bases line up with TRBD1. V lost 4 bases and J lost 10; bases outside the gene matches: 8. Per germline, CDR1 MNHEY and CDR2 SVGAGI. The CDR3 is made up of 14 amino acids. The CDR3 reads CASSSRTGGIAYTF. The CDR3, as DNA: TGTGCCAGCAGTTCCCGGACAGGGGGCATTGCCTACACCTTC.

The sample holds one count of this clone. The CDR3 reads CASLRETQYF. As DNA, the CDR3 is TGTGCCAGCTTGCGGGAGACCCAGTACTTC. This rearrangement joins TRBV18 to TRBJ2-5, with no clear D. Germline V gene data show CDR1 as KGHSH and CDR2 as LQKENI. The CDR3 covers 10 residues. V gave up 7 bases and J gave up 5 bases, with 5 bases separating them.

This rearrangement joins TRBV2 to TRBJ1-1; 8 bases match TRBD1. The length of the CDR3 is 15 residues. With V trimmed by 6 bases and J by 0 bases, 6 bases remained unmatched. Germline assignment: CDR1 SNHLY and CDR2 FYNNEI. The CDR3 loop is CASRTRQGLNTEAFF. The CDR3 nucleotides are TGTGCCAGCAGGACAAGACAGGGGCTGAACACTGAAGCTTTCTTT.

The chain uses TRBV9 and TRBJ2-7; 8 nucleotides match TRBD1. V lost 4 bases to trimming and J lost 0 bases; unmatched junction nucleotides: 9. The germline V gene has CDR1 SGDLS and CDR2 YYNGEE. The CDR3 covers 16 residues. The CDR3 DNA is TGTGCCAGCAGCCCAGGTTGGACAGGGAGCTCCTACGAGCAGTACTTC. Its protein is CASSPGWTGSSYEQYF.

This chain joins TRBV2 and TRBJ1-4, with D perhaps matching TRBD1 (5 bases). The germline V gene encodes CDR1 SNHLY and CDR2 FYNNEI. The CDR3 contains 14 residues. Trimming left V 6 bases short and J 7 bases short, with 15 bases between. Here the CDR3 reads CASRTGTSLEKLFF. The CDR3 coding sequence is TGTGCCAGCAGGACCGGGACTTCACTTGAAAAACTGTTTTTT.

The rearrangement links TRBV2 to TRBJ1-1; 7 nucleotides align to TRBD1. The CDR3 totals 16 residues. J lost 2 bases, V lost 8 bases, and 14 bases had no gene match. The germline V gene encodes CDR1 SNHLY and CDR2 FYNNEI. The CDR3 nucleotides read TGTGCCAGCCTAACCTCGACAGGGAGATATAACACTGAAGCTTTCTTT. This encodes CASLTSTGRYNTEAFF.

The gene calls are TRBV11-2 and TRBJ2-1; TRBD2 agrees at 8 bases. This CDR3 region has 16 residues. Germline loops: CDR1 SGHAT, CDR2 FQNNGV. Losses at the gene ends were 0 bases for V and 4 bases for J; bases not matched to a gene: 5. As DNA, the CDR3 is TGTGCCAGCAGCTTAGACCCTAGCGGGCCGTACAATGAGCAGTTCTTC. It translates to CASSLDPSGPYNEQFF.

This clone occurred once. The rearrangement joins TRBV19 to TRBJ1-1, with D perhaps TRBD1 (6 bases). Trimming took off 2 bases at V and 0 bases at J, with 7 bases between the two ends. CDR3 length: 14 residues. The germline gives CDR1 LNHDA, CDR2 SQIVND (reference sequence). DNA for the CDR3: TGTGCCAGTAGTATAACAGGGATGAACACTGAAGCTTTCTTT. Its translation: CASSITGMNTEAFF.

The chain joins TRBV24-1 to TRBJ2-7; D remains unclear. Germline assignment: CDR1 KGHDR and CDR2 SFDVKD. V lost 7 bases and J 3 bases, leaving 6 bases between the germline ends. The CDR3 covers 11 residues. The CDR3 sequence is CATSSLYEQYF. The CDR3 DNA is TGTGCCACCAGCAGTCTCTACGAGCAGTACTTC.

The CDR3 DNA reads as TGTGCCAGCTCACGTGGAGGACAGGGGGCTTCCTACAATGAGCAGTTCTTC. This codes for CASSRGGQGASYNEQFF. V gene TRBV18 combines with J gene TRBJ2-1; TRBD1 matches 11 bases. Germline CDR1 and CDR2: KGHSH and LQKENI. This CDR3 region has 17 residues. V was clipped by 4 bases and J by 1 base; unmatched bases: 6.

The CDR3 nucleotides read TGTGCCAGCAGCCTAGCGGGTTCCTACGAGCAGTACTTC. Protein: CASSLAGSYEQYF. The rearrangement uses TRBV5-4 and TRBJ2-7, with 8 bases aligning to TRBD2. The length of the CDR3 is 13 residues. CDR1 is SGHNT, CDR2 YYREEE, per germline (reference sequence). J was trimmed by 1 base and V by 4 bases; bases with no gene match: 1.

This clone has only one observation. The J gene is TRBJ2-7, the V gene TRBV7-9; D is possibly TRBD1 (5 bases). CDR1 and CDR2 from the germline V gene are SEHNR and FQNEAQ (reference sequence). The ends were cut back, 0 bases at V and 2 bases at J, with 11 bases in the middle. The CDR3 sequence is 15 residues long. The CDR3 DNA reads as TGTGCCAGCAGCTTAGCGCTCGCAGGGACCTACGAGCAGTACTTC. Translating it yields CASSLALAGTYEQYF.

The genes are TRBV5-1 and TRBJ2-2; 7 nucleotides line up with TRBD1. There are 14 residues in the CDR3. V trimming: 2 bases; J trimming: 4 bases; junction bases outside the gene matches: 2. Germline-derived CDR1 and CDR2 are SGHRS and YFSETQ. CDR3 coding DNA: TGCGCCAGCAGCTTTGGGACAGCCACCGGGGAGCTGTTTTTT. Protein sequence: CASSFGTATGELFF.